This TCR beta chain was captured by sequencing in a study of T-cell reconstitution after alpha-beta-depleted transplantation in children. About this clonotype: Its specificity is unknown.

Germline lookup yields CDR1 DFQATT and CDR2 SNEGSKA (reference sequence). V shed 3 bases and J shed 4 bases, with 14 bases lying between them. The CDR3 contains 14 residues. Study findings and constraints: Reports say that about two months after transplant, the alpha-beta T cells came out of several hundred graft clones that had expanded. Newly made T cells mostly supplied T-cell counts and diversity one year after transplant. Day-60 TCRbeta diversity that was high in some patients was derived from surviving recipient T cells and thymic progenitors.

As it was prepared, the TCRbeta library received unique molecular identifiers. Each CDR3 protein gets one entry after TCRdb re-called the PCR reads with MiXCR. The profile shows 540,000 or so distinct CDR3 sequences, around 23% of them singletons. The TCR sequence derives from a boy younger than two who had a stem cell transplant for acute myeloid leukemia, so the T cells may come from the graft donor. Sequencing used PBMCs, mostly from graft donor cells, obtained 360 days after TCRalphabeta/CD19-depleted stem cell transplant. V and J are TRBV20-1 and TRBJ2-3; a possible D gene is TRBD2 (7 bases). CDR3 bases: TGCAGTGCTAGGGGTACAGGGAGGGCAGATACGCAGTATTTT. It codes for CSARGTGRADTQYF.